Ten or more counts support the clone carrying this T cell receptor (beta chain). Its matching antigen is unknown. The diagnosis combined clinical symptoms, thyroxine, TRAb, thyroid ultrasound and orbital computed tomography scans. The data stem from a study of Graves' ophthalmopathy and Graves' hyperthyroidism. Whole-study context: The study drew peripheral blood at initial diagnosis, before any treatment. General study points: A majority of expanded thyroid clonotypes exceeding 0.001 frequency were likewise present in blood.

As the template, RNA transcripts were used to amplify TCR beta CDR3 regions. The first round was an RT-PCR with HTBI primers, and the second round was a multiplex PCR. TCRdb processed the multiplex PCR reads anew with MiXCR; each CDR3 protein has one entry. The sample contains around 340,000 distinct CDR3 sequences, roughly 15% of which appear only once. The V gene's germline CDR1 is SGHTA and CDR2 FQGNSA. This CDR3 has 16 residues. Trimming cost V 2 bases and J 5 bases, with 16 bases left between them. The material sequenced was peripheral blood. This clonotype was obtained from an adult man with Graves' ophthalmopathy. The rearrangement joins TRBV7-2 to TRBJ2-4; no definite D call. The CDR3 DNA sequence: TGTGCCAGCAGCTTAATAACAAAGGTCGTAGAAAACATTCAGTACTTC. Its translation: CASSLITKVVENIQYF. The variable domain in full, completed from reference TRBV7-2 and TRBJ2-4, reads GAGVSQSPSNKVTEKGKDVELRCDPISGHTALYWYRQSLGQGLEFLIYFQGNSAPDKSGLPSDRFSAERTGGSVSTLTIQRTQQEDSAVYLCASSLITKVVENIQYFGAGTRLSVL.